This T cell receptor (beta chain) appears in the sequencing data of a study of blood T cell repertoires in COVID-19. Turning to the study itself: Material from acute and convalescent COVID-19 was sourced from the United States, Italy and Spain. PBMCs, B-cell-depleted T cells, or T cells provided the cDNA or gDNA that made up the material.

Per the study methods: Reference gene primer amplification gave estimated nucleated cell counts. Method: immunoSEQ multiplex PCR; TCRdb's copy keeps in-frame clones and lacks some. V, J and clone size were drawn from that table, and D and trimming were deduced from the DNA. The sample records under 200,000 clones, around 82% being singletons. The V end was cut by 0 bases, the J end by 7 bases, with 10 bases between. Looked up from germline, CDR1 is SGHDN and CDR2 is FVKESK. The CDR3 totals 13 residues. The V gene is TRBV14, the J gene TRBJ2-7; tentative D call: TRBD2 (6 bases). This TCR was recovered from a human donor with acute or convalescent COVID-19. The donor label of this sample is uncertain. The sample consisted of peripheral blood. The CDR3 region has the DNA TGTGCCAGCAGCCAAGAGTGGGGGAGGGAGCAGTACTTC. Its translation: CASSQEWGREQYF.